This TCR beta chain originates from a study of T-cell reconstitution after alpha-beta-depleted transplantation in children. General study findings and limits: Surviving recipient T cells and thymic progenitors produced the high day-60 TCRbeta diversity seen in some patients. At around two months after transplant, the alpha-beta T cells were reportedly derived from several hundred expanded clones that came from non-depleted graft cells. Most T-cell counts and diversity one year after the transplant came from T cells that were newly produced.

This clonotype turned up a few times. What it binds is not known. Construction of the TCRbeta library involved unique molecular identifiers. TCRdb processed the PCR reads anew with MiXCR; each CDR3 protein has one entry. Of 700,000 or so distinct CDR3 sequences detected, under 15% appear once; the ten largest clones hold roughly 0.77%. V lost 4 bases to trimming and J lost 7 bases; unmatched junction nucleotides: 12. The CDR3 extends over 15 amino acids. Germline V gene sequence: CDR1 SQVTM, CDR2 ANQGSEA. The sequence was collected from a girl aged 2 to 10 with congenital amegakaryocytic thrombocytopenia, due to receive a stem cell transplant. The chain couples TRBV29-1 to TRBJ2-1, with 8 positions matching TRBD2. The material sequenced was PBMCs, taken before TCRalphabeta/CD19-depleted stem cell transplant. This CDR3 reads CSVGGGTSGPNEQFF. In nucleotides, the CDR3 is TGCAGCGTTGGGGGTGGCACTAGCGGCCCTAATGAGCAGTTCTTC.